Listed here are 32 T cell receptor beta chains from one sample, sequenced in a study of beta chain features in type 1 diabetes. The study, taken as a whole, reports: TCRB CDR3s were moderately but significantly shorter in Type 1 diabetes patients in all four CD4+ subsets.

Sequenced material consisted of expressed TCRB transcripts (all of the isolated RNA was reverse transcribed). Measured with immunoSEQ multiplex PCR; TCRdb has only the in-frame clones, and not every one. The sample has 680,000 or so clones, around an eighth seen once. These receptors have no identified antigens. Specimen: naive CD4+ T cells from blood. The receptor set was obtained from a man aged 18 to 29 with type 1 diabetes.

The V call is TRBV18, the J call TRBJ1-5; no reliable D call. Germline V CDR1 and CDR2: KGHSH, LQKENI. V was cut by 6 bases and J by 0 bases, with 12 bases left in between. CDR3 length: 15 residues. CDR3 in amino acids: CASSQASRSNQPQHF. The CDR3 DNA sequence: TGTGCCAGCTCGCAAGCCAGTCGTAGCAATCAGCCCCAGCATTTT.

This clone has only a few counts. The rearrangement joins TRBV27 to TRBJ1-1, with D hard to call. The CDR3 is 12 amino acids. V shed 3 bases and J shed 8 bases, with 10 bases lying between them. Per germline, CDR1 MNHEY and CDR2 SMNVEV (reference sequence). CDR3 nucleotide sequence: TGTGCCAGCAGTTTCCTTGACGGCGAAGCTTTCTTT. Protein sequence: CASSFLDGEAFF.

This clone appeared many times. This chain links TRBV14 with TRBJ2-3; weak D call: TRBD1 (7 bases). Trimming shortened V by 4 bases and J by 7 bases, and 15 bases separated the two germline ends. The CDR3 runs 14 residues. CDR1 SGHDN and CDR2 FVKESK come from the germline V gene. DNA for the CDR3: TGTGCCAGCAGCCCCGGAGGGGGCCCGTATACGCAGTATTTT. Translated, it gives CASSPGGGPYTQYF.

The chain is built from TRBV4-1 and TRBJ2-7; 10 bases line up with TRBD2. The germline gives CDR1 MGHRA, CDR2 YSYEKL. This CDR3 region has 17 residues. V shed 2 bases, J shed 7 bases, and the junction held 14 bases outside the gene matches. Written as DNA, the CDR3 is TGCGCCAGCAGCCAAACTAGCGGGGCCCTACTACTGAGGGAGCAGTACTTC. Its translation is CASSQTSGALLLREQYF.

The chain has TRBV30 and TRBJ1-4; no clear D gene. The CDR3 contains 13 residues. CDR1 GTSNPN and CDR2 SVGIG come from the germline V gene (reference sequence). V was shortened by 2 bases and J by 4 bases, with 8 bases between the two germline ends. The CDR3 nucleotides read TGTGCCTGGAGTCTCGGGCTTAATGAAAAACTGTTTTTT. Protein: CAWSLGLNEKLFF.

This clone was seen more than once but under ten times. The chain's CDR3 is CASSVPGQGVYTF. The CDR3 nucleotides are TGTGCCAGCAGCGTACCGGGACAGGGCGTTTACACCTTC. This sequence joins TRBV9 and TRBJ1-2, with 9 bases lining up with TRBD1. Germline-derived CDR1 and CDR2 are SGDLS and YYNGEE. V gave up 1 base and J gave up 11 bases; unmatched junction bases: 6. This CDR3 region has 13 residues.

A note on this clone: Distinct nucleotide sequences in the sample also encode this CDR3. CDR3 sequence (DNA): TGTGCCAGCAGCGTAAGGGCAGGCACTGAAGCTTTCTTT. This sequence encodes CASSVRAGTEAFF. The V and J genes are TRBV9 and TRBJ1-1; no firm D call. The CDR3 sequence is 13 residues long. Germline V gene lookup returns CDR1 SGDLS and CDR2 YYNGEE. V was pared by 1 base and J by 4 bases, with 8 bases between.

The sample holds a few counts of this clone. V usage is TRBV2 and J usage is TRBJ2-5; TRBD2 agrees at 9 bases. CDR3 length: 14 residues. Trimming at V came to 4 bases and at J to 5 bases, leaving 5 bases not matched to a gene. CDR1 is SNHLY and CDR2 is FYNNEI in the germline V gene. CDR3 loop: CASSVAGVGETQYF. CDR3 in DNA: TGTGCCAGCAGTGTAGCGGGGGTTGGTGAGACCCAGTACTTC.

CDR3 bases: TGTGCCAGCTCACCGGGACAGGGAAAGGCCCTCCACTTT. Translated: CASSPGQGKALHF. The chain combines TRBV18 with TRBJ1-6, with TRBD1 matching 9 bases. Germline V CDR1 and CDR2: KGHSH, LQKENI. J gave up 14 bases and V 3 bases, and 5 bases lay outside the gene matches. This CDR3 comprises 13 residues.

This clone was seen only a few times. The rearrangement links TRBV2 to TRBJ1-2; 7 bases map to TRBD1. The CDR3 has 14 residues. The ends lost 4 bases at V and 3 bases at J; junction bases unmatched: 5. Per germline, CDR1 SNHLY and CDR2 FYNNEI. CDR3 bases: TGTGCCAGCAGTGGACAGGGACCAGACTATGGCTACACCTTC. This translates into CASSGQGPDYGYTF.

DNA for the CDR3: TGTGCCAGCAACCCTGCAGGTTACGGTGAAAAACTGTTTTTT. This translates into CASNPAGYGEKLFF. This sequence joins TRBV28 and TRBJ1-4; D ambiguous. Germline loops: CDR1 MDHEN, CDR2 SYDVKM. Trimming pared 7 bases from V and 7 bases from J, leaving 16 bases between. The CDR3 extends over 14 amino acids.

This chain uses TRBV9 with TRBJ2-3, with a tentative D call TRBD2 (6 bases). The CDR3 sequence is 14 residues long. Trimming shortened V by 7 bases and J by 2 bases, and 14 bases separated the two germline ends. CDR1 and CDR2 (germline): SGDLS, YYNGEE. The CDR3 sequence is CASGGSRSTDTQYF. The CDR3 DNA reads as TGTGCCAGCGGGGGGTCCCGGTCCACAGATACGCAGTATTTT. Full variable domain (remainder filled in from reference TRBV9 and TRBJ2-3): DSGVTQTPKHLITATGQRVTLRCSPRSGDLSVYWYQQSLDQGLQFLIQYYNGEERAKGNILERFSAQQFPDLHSELNLSSLELGDSALYFCASGGSRSTDTQYFGPGTRLTVL.

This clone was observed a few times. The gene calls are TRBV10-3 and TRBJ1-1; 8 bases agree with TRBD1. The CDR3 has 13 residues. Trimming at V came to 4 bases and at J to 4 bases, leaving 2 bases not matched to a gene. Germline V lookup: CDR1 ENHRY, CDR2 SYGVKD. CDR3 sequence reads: CAISGTGTTEAFF. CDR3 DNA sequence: TGTGCCATCAGTGGGACAGGGACCACTGAAGCTTTCTTT.

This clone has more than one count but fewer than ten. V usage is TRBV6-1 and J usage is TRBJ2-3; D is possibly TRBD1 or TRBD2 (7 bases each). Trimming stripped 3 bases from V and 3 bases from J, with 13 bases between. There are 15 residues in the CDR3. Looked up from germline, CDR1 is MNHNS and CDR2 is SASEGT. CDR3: CASSDQGGRTDTQYF. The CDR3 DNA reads TGTGCCAGCAGTGATCAGGGGGGGAGGACAGATACGCAGTATTTT.

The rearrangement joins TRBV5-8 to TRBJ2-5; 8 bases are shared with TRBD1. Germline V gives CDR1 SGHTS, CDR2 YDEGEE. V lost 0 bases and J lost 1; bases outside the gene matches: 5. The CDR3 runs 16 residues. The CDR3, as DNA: TGTGCCAGCAGCTTGGGACAGGGGTACCCCCAAGAGACCCAGTACTTC. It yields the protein CASSLGQGYPQETQYF. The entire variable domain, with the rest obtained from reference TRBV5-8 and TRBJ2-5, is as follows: EAGVTQSPTHLIKTRGQQATLRCSPISGHTSVYWYQQALGLGLQFLLWYDEGEERNRGNFPPRFSGRQFPNYSSELNVNALELEDSALYLCASSLGQGYPQETQYFGPGTRLLVL.

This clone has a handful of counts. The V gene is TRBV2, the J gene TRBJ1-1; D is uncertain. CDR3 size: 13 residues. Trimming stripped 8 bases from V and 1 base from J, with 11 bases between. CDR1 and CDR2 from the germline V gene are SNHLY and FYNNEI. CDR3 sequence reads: CASPPGGNTEAFF. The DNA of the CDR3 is TGTGCCAGCCCCCCGGGCGGGAACACTGAAGCTTTCTTT. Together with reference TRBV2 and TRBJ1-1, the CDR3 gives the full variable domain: EPEVTQTPSHQVTQMGQEVILRCVPISNHLYFYWYRQILGQKVEFLVSFYNNEISEKSEIFDDQFSVERPDGSNFTLKIRSTKLEDSAMYFCASPPGGNTEAFFGQGTRLTVV.

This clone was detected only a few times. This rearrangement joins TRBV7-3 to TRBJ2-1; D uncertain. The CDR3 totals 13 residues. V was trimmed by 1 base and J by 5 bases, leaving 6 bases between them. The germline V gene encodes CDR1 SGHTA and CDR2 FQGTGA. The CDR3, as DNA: TGTGCCAGCAGCTTAAGTTCCGACAATGAGCAGTTCTTC. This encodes CASSLSSDNEQFF.

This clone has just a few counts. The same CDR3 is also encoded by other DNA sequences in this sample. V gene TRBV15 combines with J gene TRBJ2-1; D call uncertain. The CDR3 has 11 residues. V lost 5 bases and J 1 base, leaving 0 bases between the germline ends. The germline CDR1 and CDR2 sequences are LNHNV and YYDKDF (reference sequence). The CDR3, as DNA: TGTGCCACCAGCTCCTACAATGAGCAGTTCTTC. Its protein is CATSSYNEQFF.

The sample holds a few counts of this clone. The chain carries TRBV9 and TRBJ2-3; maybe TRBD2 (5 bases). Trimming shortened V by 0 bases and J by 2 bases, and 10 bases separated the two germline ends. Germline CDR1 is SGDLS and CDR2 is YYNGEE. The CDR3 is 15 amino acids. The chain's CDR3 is CASSVVASTTDTQYF. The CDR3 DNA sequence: TGTGCCAGCAGCGTAGTGGCTAGCACCACAGATACGCAGTATTTT. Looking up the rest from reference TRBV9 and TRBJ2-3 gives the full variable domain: DSGVTQTPKHLITATGQRVTLRCSPRSGDLSVYWYQQSLDQGLQFLIQYYNGEERAKGNILERFSAQQFPDLHSELNLSSLELGDSALYFCASSVVASTTDTQYFGPGTRLTVL.

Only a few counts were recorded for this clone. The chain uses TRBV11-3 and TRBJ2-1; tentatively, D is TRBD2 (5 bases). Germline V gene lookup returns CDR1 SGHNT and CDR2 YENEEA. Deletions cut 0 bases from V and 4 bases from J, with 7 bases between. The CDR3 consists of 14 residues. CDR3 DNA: TGTGCCAGCAGCTTAGATCTAGCTTACAATGAGCAGTTCTTC. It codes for CASSLDLAYNEQFF.

CDR3 sequence: CAWLRLAGLGDTQYF. The CDR3 bases are TGTGCCTGGCTGAGGCTAGCGGGACTCGGAGATACGCAGTATTTT. The chain recombines TRBV30 with TRBJ2-3; the match to TRBD2 covers 9 bases. Per germline, CDR1 GTSNPN and CDR2 SVGIG (reference sequence). The CDR3 extends over 15 amino acids. The V gene end was trimmed by 5 bases and the J gene end by 5 bases; junction bases not matched to a gene: 11.

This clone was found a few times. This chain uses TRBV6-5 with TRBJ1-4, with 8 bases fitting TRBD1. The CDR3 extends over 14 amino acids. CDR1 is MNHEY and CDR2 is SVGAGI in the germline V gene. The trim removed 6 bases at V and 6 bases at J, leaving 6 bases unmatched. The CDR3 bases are TGTGCCAGCAGATCGGGACAGGAGTATGAAAAACTGTTTTTT. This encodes CASRSGQEYEKLFF.

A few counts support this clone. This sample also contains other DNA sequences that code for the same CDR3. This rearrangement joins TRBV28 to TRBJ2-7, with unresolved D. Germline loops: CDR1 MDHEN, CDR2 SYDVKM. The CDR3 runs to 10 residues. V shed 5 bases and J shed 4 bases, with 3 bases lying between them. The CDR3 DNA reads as TGTGCCAGCAGTGGGTACGAGCAGTACTTC. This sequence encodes CASSGYEQYF.

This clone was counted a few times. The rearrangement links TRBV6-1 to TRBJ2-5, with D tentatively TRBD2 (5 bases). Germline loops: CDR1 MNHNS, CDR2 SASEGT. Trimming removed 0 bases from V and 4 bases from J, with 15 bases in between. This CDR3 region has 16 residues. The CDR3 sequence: CASSEAERVARETQYF. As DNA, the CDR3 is TGTGCCAGCAGTGAAGCCGAGAGGGTAGCTAGAGAGACCCAGTACTTC.

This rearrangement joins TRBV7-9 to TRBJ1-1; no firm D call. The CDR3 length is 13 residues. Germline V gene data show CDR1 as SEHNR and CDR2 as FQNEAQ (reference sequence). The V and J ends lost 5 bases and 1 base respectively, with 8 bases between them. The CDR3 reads CASSRAGNTEAFF. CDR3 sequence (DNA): TGTGCCAGCAGCCGGGCAGGGAACACTGAAGCTTTCTTT. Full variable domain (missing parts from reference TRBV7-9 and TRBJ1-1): DTGVSQNPRHKITKRGQNVTFRCDPISEHNRLYWYRQTLGQGPEFLTYFQNEAQLEKSRLLSDRFSAERPKGSFSTLEIQRTEQGDSAMYLCASSRAGNTEAFFGQGTRLTVV.

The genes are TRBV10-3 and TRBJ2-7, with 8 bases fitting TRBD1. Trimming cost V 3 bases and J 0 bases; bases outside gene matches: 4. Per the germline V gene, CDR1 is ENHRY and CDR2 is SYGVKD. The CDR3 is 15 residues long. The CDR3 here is CAISDGQGLSYEQYF. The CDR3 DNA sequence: TGTGCCATCAGTGACGGACAGGGCCTCTCCTACGAGCAGTACTTC.

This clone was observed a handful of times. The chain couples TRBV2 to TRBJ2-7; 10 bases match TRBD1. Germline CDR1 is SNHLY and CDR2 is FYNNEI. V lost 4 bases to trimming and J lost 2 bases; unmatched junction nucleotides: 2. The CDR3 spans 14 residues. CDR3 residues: CASSGQGATYEQYF. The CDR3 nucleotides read TGTGCCAGCAGTGGACAGGGGGCTACCTACGAGCAGTACTTC.

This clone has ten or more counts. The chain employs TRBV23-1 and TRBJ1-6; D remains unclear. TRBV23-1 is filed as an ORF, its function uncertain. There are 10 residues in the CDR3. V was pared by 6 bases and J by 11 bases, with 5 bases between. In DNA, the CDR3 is TGCGCCAGCAGCCTGCCACCCCTCCACTTT. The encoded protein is CASSLPPLHF.

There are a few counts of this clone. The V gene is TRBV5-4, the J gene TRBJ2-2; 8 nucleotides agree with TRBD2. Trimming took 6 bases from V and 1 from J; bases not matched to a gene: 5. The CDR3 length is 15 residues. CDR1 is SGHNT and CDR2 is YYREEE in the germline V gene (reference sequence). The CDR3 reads CASKGSGGNTGELFF. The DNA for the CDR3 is TGTGCCAGCAAGGGGAGCGGGGGGAACACCGGGGAGCTGTTTTTT.

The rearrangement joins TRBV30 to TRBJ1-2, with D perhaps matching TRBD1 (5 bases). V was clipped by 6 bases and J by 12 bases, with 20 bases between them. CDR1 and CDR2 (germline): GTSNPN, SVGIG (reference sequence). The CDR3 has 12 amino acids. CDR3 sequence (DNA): TGTGCCTGTCCCCTCGAGGGGCTCTTCAACACCTTC. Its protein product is CACPLEGLFNTF. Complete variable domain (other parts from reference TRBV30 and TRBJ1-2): SQTIHQWPATLVQPVGSPLSLECTVEGTSNPNLYWYRQAAGRGLQLLFYSVGIGQISSEVPQNLSASRPQDRQFILSSKKLLLSDSGFYLCACPLEGLFNTFGSGTRLTVV.

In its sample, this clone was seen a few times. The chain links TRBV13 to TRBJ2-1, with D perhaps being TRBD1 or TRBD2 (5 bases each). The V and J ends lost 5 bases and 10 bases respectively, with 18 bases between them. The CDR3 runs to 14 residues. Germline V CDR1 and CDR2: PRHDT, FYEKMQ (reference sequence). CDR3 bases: TGTGCCAGCAGCGCCCCTTCCAGGGTAGCGGAGCAGTTCTTC. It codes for CASSAPSRVAEQFF.

The CDR3 loop is CASSQGQGVNTEAFF. CDR3 nucleotide sequence: TGCGCCAGCAGCCAAGGACAGGGGGTGAACACTGAAGCTTTCTTT. The V and J genes are TRBV4-1 and TRBJ1-1, with TRBD1 identical over 9 bases. Per the germline V gene, CDR1 is MGHRA and CDR2 is YSYEKL. This CDR3 comprises 15 residues. V dropped 1 base and J dropped 0; count of bases not matched to a gene: 0.